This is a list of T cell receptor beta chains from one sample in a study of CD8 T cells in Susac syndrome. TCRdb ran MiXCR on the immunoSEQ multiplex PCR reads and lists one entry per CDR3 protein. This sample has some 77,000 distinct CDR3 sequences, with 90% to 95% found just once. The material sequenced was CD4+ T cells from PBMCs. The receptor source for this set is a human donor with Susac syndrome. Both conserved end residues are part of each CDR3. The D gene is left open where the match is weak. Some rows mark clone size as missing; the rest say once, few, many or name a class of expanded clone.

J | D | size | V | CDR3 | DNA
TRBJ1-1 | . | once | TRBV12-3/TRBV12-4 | CASSLVDNSEAFF | TGTGCCAGCAGTTTAGTGGACAACTCTGAAGCTTTCTTT
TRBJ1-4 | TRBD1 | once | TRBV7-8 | CAIPRGQGSEKLFF | TGTGCCATCCCGAGGGGGCAGGGAAGTGAAAAACTGTTTTTT
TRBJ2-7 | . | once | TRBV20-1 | CSARRPGGRGYEQYF | TGCAGTGCTAGACGACCGGGTGGCAGGGGCTACGAGCAGTACTTC
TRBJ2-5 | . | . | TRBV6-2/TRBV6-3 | CASVPETQYF | TGTGCCAGCGTACCGGAGACCCAGTACTTC
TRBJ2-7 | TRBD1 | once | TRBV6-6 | CASSYQGTGSYEQYF | TGTGCCAGCAGTTACCAAGGGACAGGAAGCTACGAGCAGTACTTC
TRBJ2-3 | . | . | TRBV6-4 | CASSDAGTDTQYF | TGTGCCAGCAGTGACGCTGGCACAGATACGCAGTATTTT
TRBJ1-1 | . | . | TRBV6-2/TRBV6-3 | CASSRLFEAFF | TGTGCCAGCAGCCGCCTTTTTGAAGCTTTCTTT
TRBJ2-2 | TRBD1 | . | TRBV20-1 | CSARDRGTGRTGELFF | TGCAGTGCTAGAGATCGGGGGACAGGGAGGACCGGGGAGCTGTTTTTT
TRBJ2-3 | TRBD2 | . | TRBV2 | CASRATSGPADTQYF | TGTGCCAGCAGGGCGACTAGCGGGCCGGCGGATACGCAGTATTTT
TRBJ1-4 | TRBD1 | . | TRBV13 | CASSPRQGGDEKLFF | TGTGCCAGCAGCCCGCGACAGGGGGGGGATGAAAAACTGTTTTTT
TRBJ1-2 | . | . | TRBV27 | CASSFRGLREQDGYTF | TGTGCCAGCAGTTTTCGGGGGTTGCGCGAGCAGGATGGCTACACCTTC
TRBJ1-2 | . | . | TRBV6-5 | CASSRTDYGYTF | TGTGCCAGCAGTCGGACAGACTATGGCTACACCTTC
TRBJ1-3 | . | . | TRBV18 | CASSPRQLESSGNTIYF | TGTGCCAGCTCACCACGACAGCTCGAGAGCTCTGGAAACACCATATATTTT
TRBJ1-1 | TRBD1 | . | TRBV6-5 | CASSYRTGGGEAFF | TGTGCCAGCAGTTACCGTACAGGGGGTGGAGAAGCTTTCTTT
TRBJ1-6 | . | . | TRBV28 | CASSLDSNSPLHF | TGTGCCAGCAGTTTGGACAGCAATTCACCCCTCCACTTT
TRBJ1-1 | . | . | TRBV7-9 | CASSVDSASIEAFF | TGTGCCAGCAGCGTAGACAGCGCCTCGATTGAAGCTTTCTTT
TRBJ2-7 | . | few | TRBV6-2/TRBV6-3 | CASSSLFGQYF | TGTGCCAGCAGTTCGCTATTCGGGCAGTACTTC
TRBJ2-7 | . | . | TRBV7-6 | CASSLGEGPSWEQYF | TGTGCCAGCAGCTTAGGAGAGGGGCCGTCTTGGGAGCAGTACTTC